Presented here are 6 T cell receptor beta chains from one specimen sequenced in a study of blood T cell repertoires in COVID-19. Method: immunoSEQ multiplex PCR; TCRdb's copy keeps in-frame clones and lacks some. The data show more than 250,000 clones, about 91% seen once. Material for sequencing was peripheral blood. The receptor set was obtained from a woman aged 25 to 45 with COVID-19, enrolled during active disease.

The genes are TRBV28 and TRBJ2-5; 8 bases fit TRBD1. The CDR3 sequence is 18 residues long. V lost 6 bases and J lost 5; bases outside the gene matches: 20. The germline gives CDR1 MDHEN, CDR2 SYDVKM. The CDR3 spells CASSPTRVRGRGWETQYF. The CDR3 region has the DNA TGTGCCAGCAGCCCAACTAGAGTCAGGGGGCGCGGGTGGGAGACCCAGTACTTC. Supplemented by reference TRBV28 and TRBJ2-5, the full variable domain reads DVKVTQSSRYLVKRTGEKVFLECVQDMDHENMFWYRQDPGLGLRLIYFSYDVKMKEKGDIPEGYSVSREKKERFSLILESASTNQTSMYLCASSPTRVRGRGWETQYFGPGTRLLVL.

The CDR3 sequence is CASSGRQKLNTEAFF. CDR3 coding DNA: TGTGCCAGCAGCGGGCGACAGAAACTGAACACTGAAGCTTTCTTT. V and J are TRBV7-2 and TRBJ1-1; tentative D call: TRBD1 (5 bases). This CDR3 region has 15 residues. The germline V and J ends were trimmed by 5 bases and 0 bases, with 13 bases remaining between them. The germline V gene has CDR1 SGHTA and CDR2 FQGNSA.

With respect to this clone: In the same sample, other DNA sequences code for this CDR3. This chain joins TRBV6-5 and TRBJ1-4, with D possibly matching TRBD1 (6 bases). V was cut by 2 bases and J by 8 bases, with 9 bases left in between. The length of the CDR3 is 13 residues. Germline values: CDR1 MNHEY, CDR2 SVGAGI. The DNA of the CDR3 is TGTGCCAGCAGTTACAGGGGGAACGAAAAACTGTTTTTT. Translation: CASSYRGNEKLFF.

The rearrangement links TRBV10-3 to TRBJ2-1; 13 nucleotides line up with TRBD2. The V and J ends lost 6 bases and 7 bases, in that order; junction bases with no gene match: 6. CDR1 ENHRY and CDR2 SYGVKD come from the germline V gene. This CDR3 region has 15 residues. For the CDR3, the DNA is TGTGCCATCAGGGATCCGGGACTAGCGGGAAATGAGCAGTTCTTC. This gives the protein CAIRDPGLAGNEQFF.

J is TRBJ2-7 and V is TRBV2; D uncertain. Trimming removed 7 bases at V and 3 bases at J, with 13 bases between. The length of the CDR3 is 13 residues. Germline V gene sequence: CDR1 SNHLY, CDR2 FYNNEI. CDR3 nucleotide sequence: TGTGCCAGCACCCGGTCCCCCTTCTACGAGCAGTACGTC. It encodes CASTRSPFYEQYV.

The chain is built from TRBV3-1 (or the pseudogene TRBV3-2) and TRBJ1-1, with unresolved D. The CDR3 length is 13 residues. The V and J ends lost 3 bases and 8 bases respectively, with 13 bases between them. CDR1 and CDR2 from the germline V gene are LGHDT and YNNKEL (reference sequence). The CDR3 sequence is CASSQNLALEAFF. The CDR3 DNA reads TGTGCCAGCAGCCAGAATCTGGCATTAGAAGCTTTCTTT.